Listed below are T cell receptor beta chains from one sample, sequenced in a study of regulatory T cells in long-lasting Graves disease. Each CDR3 protein gets one entry after TCRdb re-called the multiplex PCR reads with MiXCR. The top ten hold under 9% of the sample, which has hundreds of thousands of distinct CDR3 sequences, less than 25% seen once. This material consisted of peripheral blood mononuclear cells (PBMCs), taken when the disease was refractory, from a patient treated with antithyroid drugs. Receptors were obtained from a female donor with Graves disease. Both conserved end residues are part of each CDR3. Fields, in order: clone size, V gene, J gene, D gene, CDR3 protein, CDR3 DNA. D genes are given only for firm matches. Expanded clones get a size class; other rows say once, few or many, or leave the size out.

NA	TRBV29-1	TRBJ1-1	TRBD1	CSSRQGVEAFF	TGCAGCTCCCGACAGGGGGTTGAAGCTTTCTTT
many	TRBV20-1	TRBJ1-1	NA	CSARESVGGGAFF	TGCAGTGCTAGAGAAAGTGTGGGGGGGGGAGCTTTCTTT
few	TRBV5-6	TRBJ1-1	NA	CASSLWGPGPEAFF	TGTGCCAGCAGCTTATGGGGCCCCGGCCCTGAAGCTTTCTTT
few	TRBV10-1	TRBJ1-3	NA	CASTGRDSGNTIYF	TGCGCCAGCACCGGACGGGACTCTGGAAACACCATATATTTT
NA	TRBV20-1	TRBJ1-1	NA	CSARDPRPQNTEAFF	TGCAGTGCTAGAGATCCGAGACCTCAGAACACTGAAGCTTTCTTT
NA	TRBV19	TRBJ1-5	NA	CASSIGGVGSNQPQHF	TGTGCCAGTAGTATAGGCGGGGTGGGGAGCAATCAGCCCCAGCATTTT
many	TRBV5-1	TRBJ2-7	TRBD1	CASSWDSPQYEQYF	TGCGCCAGCAGCTGGGACAGCCCCCAGTACGAGCAGTACTTC
NA	TRBV19	TRBJ2-2	NA	CASSIVTGTGELFF	TGTGCCAGTAGTATAGTTACAGGCACCGGGGAGCTGTTTTTT
NA	TRBV3-1	TRBJ2-1	NA	CASSQYAGDNEQFF	TGTGCCAGCAGCCAATACGCTGGGGACAATGAGCAGTTCTTC
many	TRBV28	TRBJ2-4	TRBD1	CASSSITGTGENIQYF	TGTGCCAGCAGTTCCATTACCGGGACAGGGGAAAACATTCAGTACTTC